These 21 T cell receptor beta chains were all obtained from the same sample, sequenced in a study of shared clonotypes between healthy human individuals. Produced via immunoSEQ multiplex PCR; TCRdb's table is partial and in-frame only. This sample carries around 1.4 million clones, 97% to 99% of them seen once, and the ten largest clones take approximately 0.4%. Sequences were obtained from naive CD4+ T cells sorted from blood. As to subset: CD45RA+ positively selected. Receptor source: a young man in good health.

The V and J genes are TRBV5-1 and TRBJ2-1, with 10 bases matching TRBD1. The CDR3 loop spans 15 amino acids. J lost 9 bases, V lost 4 bases, and 10 bases had no gene match. Germline V lookup: CDR1 SGHRS, CDR2 YFSETQ. CDR3 protein: CASSQRTGGRGEQFF. The CDR3 bases are TGCGCCAGCAGCCAAAGGACAGGGGGACGAGGTGAGCAGTTCTTC.

V and J are TRBV9 and TRBJ2-1, with 10 bases lining up with TRBD2. Looked up from germline, CDR1 is SGDLS and CDR2 is YYNGEE. The J segment lost 8 bases and the V segment lost 4 bases, leaving 9 bases of the junction unmatched. This CDR3 contains 15 residues. CDR3 coding DNA: TGTGCCAGCAGCTTAAGCGGGAGGGCCGTCGATGAGCAGTTCTTC. Translated, it gives CASSLSGRAVDEQFF.

The chain combines TRBV6-4 with TRBJ2-1; D is unclear. Germline CDR1 reads MRHNA; CDR2 reads SNTAGT. This CDR3 region has 12 residues. Trimming took off 2 bases at V and 11 bases at J, with 10 bases between the two ends. In nucleotides, the CDR3 is TGTGCCAGCAGTGACGGCCCTCGGCAGCAGTTCTTC. Amino acids: CASSDGPRQQFF.

The chain links TRBV11-1 to TRBJ2-1; unclear D gene. The CDR3 consists of 15 residues. The germline V and J ends were trimmed by 5 bases and 0 bases, with 11 bases remaining between them. In germline, CDR1 is SGHAT, CDR2 FQDESV (reference sequence). The CDR3, as DNA: TGTGCCAGCAGCGGGGTTACCGGCTCCTACAATGAGCAGTTCTTC. Protein product: CASSGVTGSYNEQFF.

This sequence joins TRBV7-9 and TRBJ1-2; 8 positions agree with TRBD1. The germline V gene has CDR1 SEHNR and CDR2 FQNEAQ (reference sequence). The CDR3 has 14 amino acids. The V gene end was trimmed by 2 bases and the J gene end by 5 bases; junction bases not matched to a gene: 4. The CDR3 is CASSLSGGGYGYTF. The CDR3 DNA sequence: TGTGCCAGCAGCTTATCAGGGGGCGGTTATGGCTACACCTTC.

The chain recombines TRBV6-1 with TRBJ2-1, with a possible D match to TRBD2 (5 bases). V lost 4 bases and J lost 0, with 16 bases in between. This CDR3 contains 17 residues. Germline CDR1 and CDR2: MNHNS and SASEGT. CDR3: CASSGNPSSRSYNEQFF. In DNA form, the CDR3 reads TGTGCCAGCAGTGGCAACCCTAGCAGCCGCTCCTACAATGAGCAGTTCTTC.

The chain links TRBV10-3 to TRBJ1-2, with 7 bases matching TRBD1. With V trimmed by 6 bases and J by 4 bases, 8 bases remained unmatched. This CDR3 spans 14 amino acids. In germline, CDR1 is ENHRY, CDR2 SYGVKD. The CDR3: CAISLTGTAYGYTF. CDR3 nucleotides: TGTGCCATCAGCCTGACCGGGACAGCCTATGGCTACACCTTC.

The chain links TRBV7-9 to TRBJ2-1, with TRBD2 identical over 9 bases. Looked up from germline, CDR1 is SEHNR and CDR2 is FQNEAQ (reference sequence). CDR3 length: 16 residues. V gave up 5 bases and J gave up 0 bases; unmatched junction bases: 5. The CDR3: CASSPIAGVSYNEQFF. The CDR3 DNA sequence: TGTGCCAGCAGCCCGATAGCGGGAGTCTCCTACAATGAGCAGTTCTTC. The full variable domain, its missing parts supplied by reference TRBV7-9 and TRBJ2-1, is DTGVSQNPRHKITKRGQNVTFRCDPISEHNRLYWYRQTLGQGPEFLTYFQNEAQLEKSRLLSDRFSAERPKGSFSTLEIQRTEQGDSAMYLCASSPIAGVSYNEQFFGPGTRLTVL.

This CDR3 is CASSSSVGVMNTEAFF. CDR3 nucleotides: TGCGCCAGCAGCTCTTCTGTGGGCGTAATGAACACTGAAGCTTTCTTT. The chain uses TRBV5-1 and TRBJ1-1; D gene ambiguous. V lost 3 bases, J lost 0 bases, and 15 bases lay in between. In germline, CDR1 is SGHRS, CDR2 YFSETQ. CDR3 length: 16 residues.

This sequence joins TRBV7-2 and TRBJ1-5; D gene unclear. Looked up from germline, CDR1 is SGHTA and CDR2 is FQGNSA. V was shortened by 3 bases and J by 7 bases, with 7 bases between the two germline ends. The CDR3 is made up of 12 amino acids. The CDR3 DNA reads as TGTGCCAGCAGCTTGAAAGGGCAGCCCCAGCATTTT. It specifies CASSLKGQPQHF.

The V call is TRBV6-1, the J call TRBJ1-1, with a tentative D call TRBD1 (6 bases). Trimming stripped 2 bases from V and 4 bases from J, with 11 bases between. The CDR3 has 14 amino acids. Germline CDR1 is MNHNS and CDR2 is SASEGT. CDR3 coding DNA: TGTGCCAGCAGTGAACACAGGGCCCCCACTGAAGCTTTCTTT. This sequence encodes CASSEHRAPTEAFF.

The CDR3 sequence is CSAAKDEQFF. The CDR3 DNA sequence: TGCAGTGCTGCGAAGGATGAGCAGTTCTTC. V usage is TRBV20-1 and J usage is TRBJ2-1; D unresolved. This CDR3 spans 10 amino acids. Trimming removed 5 bases from V and 8 bases from J, with 7 bases in between. CDR1 and CDR2 (germline): DFQATT, SNEGSKA (reference sequence).

This clone was detected only once. The chain is built from TRBV5-4 and TRBJ2-2; TRBD1 is a possible D gene (6 bases). Per the germline V gene, CDR1 is SGHNT and CDR2 is YYREEE (reference sequence). This CDR3 is built from 15 residues. Trimming removed 0 bases at V and 3 bases at J, with 9 bases between. The CDR3 reads CASSLGRQDTGELFF. The CDR3 nucleotides read TGTGCCAGCAGCTTGGGGAGACAGGACACCGGGGAGCTGTTTTTT. Variable domain in full (rest from reference TRBV5-4 and TRBJ2-2): ETGVTQSPTHLIKTRGQQVTLRCSSQSGHNTVSWYQQALGQGPQFIFQYYREEENGRGNFPPRFSGLQFPNYSSELNVNALELDDSALYLCASSLGRQDTGELFFGEGSRLTVL.

The count of this clone is one. The rearrangement links TRBV5-1 to TRBJ2-7, with 9 positions matching TRBD2. This CDR3 comprises 15 residues. Per germline, CDR1 SGHRS and CDR2 YFSETQ. V lost 0 bases to trimming and J lost 7 bases; unmatched junction nucleotides: 8. CDR3 protein: CASSLALAGVYEQYF. As DNA, the CDR3 is TGCGCCAGCAGCTTGGCGTTAGCGGGAGTGTATGAGCAGTACTTC.

The chain uses TRBV5-1 and TRBJ2-1; 14 bases fit TRBD2. The V and J ends lost 4 bases and 6 bases, in that order; junction bases with no gene match: 12. Germline CDR1 and CDR2: SGHRS and YFSETQ. There are 18 residues in the CDR3. Here the CDR3 DNA reads TGCGCCAGCAGCGTTACGCCGGGACTAGCGGGAGTAACCAATGAGCAGTTCTTC. Translation gives CASSVTPGLAGVTNEQFF.

The chain is built from TRBV4-1 and TRBJ2-7; D possibly matches TRBD1 or TRBD2 (5 bases each). Germline V CDR1 and CDR2: MGHRA, YSYEKL. Trimming took off 1 base at V and 2 bases at J, with 12 bases between the two ends. The CDR3 extends over 15 amino acids. CDR3 loop: CASSQVQVTTYEQYF. CDR3 in DNA: TGCGCCAGCAGCCAAGTACAGGTGACTACCTACGAGCAGTACTTC.

In its sample, this clone was seen once. Other DNA sequences within the sample encode an identical CDR3. The chain uses TRBV5-1 and TRBJ2-1, with D hard to call. Trimming stripped 5 bases from V and 4 bases from J, with 4 bases between. This CDR3 region has 11 residues. Germline CDR1 SGHRS, CDR2 YFSETQ. The DNA for the CDR3 is TGCGCCAGCAGTACGTACAATGAGCAGTTCTTC. The encoded protein is CASSTYNEQFF. The variable domain in full, completed from reference TRBV5-1 and TRBJ2-1, reads KAGVTQTPRYLIKTRGQQVTLSCSPISGHRSVSWYQQTPGQGLQFLFEYFSETQRNKGNFPGRFSGRQFSNSRSEMNVSTLELGDSALYLCASSTYNEQFFGPGTRLTVL.

This rearrangement joins TRBV4-3 to TRBJ1-3, with D unclear. The V gene's germline CDR1 is LGHNA and CDR2 YSLEER. The CDR3 is 13 residues long. Trimming cost V 0 bases and J 5 bases, with 5 bases left between them. The chain's CDR3 is CASSQDRRNTIYF. CDR3 coding DNA: TGCGCCAGCAGCCAAGACAGAAGAAACACCATATATTTT.

The chain joins TRBV11-2 to TRBJ2-1, with no clear D. This CDR3 contains 15 residues. CDR1 and CDR2 (germline): SGHAT, FQNNGV. Trimming cost V 0 bases and J 6 bases, with 12 bases left between them. CDR3 region: CASSLEGPLGNEQFF. The CDR3 DNA follows: TGTGCCAGCAGCTTAGAGGGTCCACTGGGCAATGAGCAGTTCTTC.

The chain couples TRBV4-1 to TRBJ2-3, with TRBD1 matching 9 bases. V was pared by 3 bases and J by 0 bases, with 13 bases of the junction left unmatched. This CDR3 comprises 19 residues. CDR1 and CDR2 (germline): MGHRA, YSYEKL. The DNA for the CDR3 is TGCGCCAGCAGCCACCGGGACAGGGTCCGCGGAACTAGCACAGATACGCAGTATTTT. This encodes CASSHRDRVRGTSTDTQYF.

The chain is built from TRBV9 and TRBJ2-5; TRBD2 matches at 12 bases. Germline V CDR1 and CDR2: SGDLS, YYNGEE. CDR3 length equals 18 residues. With 7 bases clipped from V and 4 bases from J, the junction kept 17 bases outside the gene matches. CDR3 coding DNA: TGTGCCAGCTCTCAGGGTAGGACTAGCGGGATAAGGGCAGAGACCCAGTACTTC. Its translation is CASSQGRTSGIRAETQYF.